The following is a T cell receptor (beta chain) sequence with its context. The J segment lost 4 bases and the V segment lost 6 bases, leaving 10 bases of the junction unmatched. CDR3 length: 17 amino acids. CDR1 is MNHNS, CDR2 SASEGT, per germline. This entry comes from a study of T cells in Graves' hyperthyroidism and ophthalmopathy. The TCR beta CDR3 regions underwent amplification using RNA transcripts as the source. An initial round of RT-PCR targeting the TCR CDR3 relied on the HTBI primer set. MiXCR, run by TCRdb on the multiplex PCR reads, gives a single entry per CDR3 protein. This table holds about 290,000 distinct CDR3 sequences, roughly an eighth found once.

This clonotype was sampled from a woman in her thirties or forties with Graves' hyperthyroidism. Material for sequencing was blood. The rearrangement uses TRBV6-1 and TRBJ2-2, with TRBD1 identical over 11 bases. For the CDR3, the DNA is TGTGCCAGCAGCCCTTCTGCCGGGACAGGGGGCACCGGGGAGCTGTTTTTT. Translating it yields CASSPSAGTGGTGELFF.